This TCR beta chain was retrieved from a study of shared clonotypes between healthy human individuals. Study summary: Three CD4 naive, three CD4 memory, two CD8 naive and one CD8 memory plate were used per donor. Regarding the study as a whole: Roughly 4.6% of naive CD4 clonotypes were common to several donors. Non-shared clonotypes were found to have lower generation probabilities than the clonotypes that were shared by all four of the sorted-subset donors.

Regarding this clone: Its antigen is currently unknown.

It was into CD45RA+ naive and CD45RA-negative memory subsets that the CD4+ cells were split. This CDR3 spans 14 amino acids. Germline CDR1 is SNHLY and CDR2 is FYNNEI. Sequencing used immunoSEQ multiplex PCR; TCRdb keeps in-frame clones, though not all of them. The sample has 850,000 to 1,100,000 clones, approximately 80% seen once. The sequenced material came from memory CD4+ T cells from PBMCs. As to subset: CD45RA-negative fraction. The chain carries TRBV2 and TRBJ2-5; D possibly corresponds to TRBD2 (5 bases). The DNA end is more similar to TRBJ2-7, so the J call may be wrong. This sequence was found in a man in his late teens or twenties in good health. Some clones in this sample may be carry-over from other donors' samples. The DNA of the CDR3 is TGTGCCAGCAGTGAAATCCGGGGTTGGTACGAGCAGTACTTC. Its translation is CASSEIRGWYEQYF.